Sequencing of this T cell receptor beta chain was carried out in a study of cytomegalovirus exposure and HLA in healthy donors. Study results and limitations: It was about 180 TCR beta chains that were listed as cytomegalovirus-associated. Reports described diagnosis of cytomegalovirus status by the classifier as highly specific and sensitive.

PCR involved 60 Vbeta and 13 Jbeta primers. The table came from immunoSEQ multiplex PCR; TCRdb's copy has only in-frame clones and leaves some out. The data hold about 150,000 clones, with roughly 80% observed a single time. As for this clone: Its antigen is not known.

The study sampled nominally healthy donors, though unrecorded immune exposures were likely. Germline V gene sequence: CDR1 LNHDA, CDR2 SQIVND (reference sequence). Trimming at V came to 5 bases and at J to 4 bases, leaving 8 bases not matched to a gene. The CDR3 length is 15 residues. V is TRBV19 and J is TRBJ1-2; 9 bases align to TRBD1. Sample: PBMCs. The sequence derives from a male donor in good health and CMV-seronegative. The CDR3 protein is CASSPRDREGYGYTF. CDR3 in DNA: TGTGCCAGTAGTCCCCGGGACAGGGAGGGCTATGGCTACACCTTC.